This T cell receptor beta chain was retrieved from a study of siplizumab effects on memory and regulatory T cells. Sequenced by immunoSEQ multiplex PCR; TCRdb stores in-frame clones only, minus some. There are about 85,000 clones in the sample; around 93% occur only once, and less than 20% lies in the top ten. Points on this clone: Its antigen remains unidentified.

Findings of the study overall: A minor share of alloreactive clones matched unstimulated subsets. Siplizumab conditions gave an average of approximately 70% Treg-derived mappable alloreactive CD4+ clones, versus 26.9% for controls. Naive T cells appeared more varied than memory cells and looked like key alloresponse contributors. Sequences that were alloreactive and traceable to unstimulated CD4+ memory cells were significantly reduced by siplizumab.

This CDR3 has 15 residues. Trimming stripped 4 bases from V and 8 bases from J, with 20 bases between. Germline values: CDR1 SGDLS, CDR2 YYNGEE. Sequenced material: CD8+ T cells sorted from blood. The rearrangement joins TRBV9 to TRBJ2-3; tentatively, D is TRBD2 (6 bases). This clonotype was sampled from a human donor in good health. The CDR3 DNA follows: TGTGCCAGCAGCTTGAATGTTCGGGAGAAGGGTACGCAGTATTTT. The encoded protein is CASSLNVREKGTQYF.